This T cell receptor beta chain was recorded in a study of molecular identifiers for immune sequencing clone quantification. CDR1 and CDR2 from the germline V gene are MNHEY and SVGAGI. V lost 8 bases and J lost 7, with 10 bases in between. CDR3 size: 11 residues. Via MiXCR, TCRdb re-called the PCR reads, giving one row per CDR3 protein. In the table there are about 19,000 distinct CDR3 sequences, roughly 20% of which are singletons. A CD8+CD4-CCR7+CD45RA+ gate was used to sort naive CD8 T cells. Input material: naive CD8+ T cells from blood, with Jurkat cell RNA spiked in. Indicated subset: FACS-sorted CD8+CD4-CCR7+CD45RA+ naive T cells. The genes are TRBV6-5 and TRBJ2-3; perhaps TRBD1 as D (6 bases). The sequence was collected from a human donor in good health. Some libraries in this study had Jurkat cell RNA spiked in. The CDR3 sequence is CASLRGNTQYF. The CDR3, as DNA: TGTGCCAGCCTAAGGGGGAATACGCAGTATTTT.